This T cell receptor beta chain is drawn from a study of blood T cell repertoires in COVID-19. Overall study context: The samples span acute and convalescent COVID-19 from the United States, Italy and Spain.

Seattle-derived patients entered the study during active infection and were followed longitudinally. Germline assignment: CDR1 SGHTA and CDR2 FQGNSA. V trimming: 1 base; J trimming: 2 bases; junction bases outside the gene matches: 5. The CDR3 totals 15 residues. As processed by the authors: Estimates of nucleated cell counts were drawn from the amplification of reference gene primers. Assay used: immunoSEQ multiplex PCR; TCRdb lists only in-frame clones, some missing. The V and J calls and the clone size are those of that table, but D and trimming were determined from the DNA. The sample includes 300,000 to 450,000 clones, 89% of them seen just once.

This receptor was taken from a woman aged 60-75 years with COVID-19, enrolled during active disease. The sample was peripheral blood. This chain links TRBV7-2 with TRBJ2-7; 7 bases fit TRBD1. CDR3 amino acids: CASSLEAGGAYEQYF. The DNA for the CDR3 is TGTGCCAGCAGCTTAGAGGCAGGGGGTGCCTACGAGCAGTACTTC.